This T cell receptor beta chain appears in the sequencing data of a study of neurological immune-mediated disorders. TCRdb analysed the 5' RACE reads with MiXCR anew, one entry per CDR3 protein. The sample shows tens of thousands of distinct CDR3 sequences, approximately 5.4% of them seen only once. This clonotype was found many times. Germline lookup yields CDR1 DFQATT and CDR2 SNEGSKA (reference sequence). CDR3 length: 15 amino acids. The V segment lost 0 bases and the J segment 5 bases; nucleotides outside the gene matches: 5. Material for sequencing was CD4+ T cells from blood. This receptor was identified in a woman aged 50 to 65 in good health. The chain employs TRBV20-1 and TRBJ2-7, with 12 nucleotides matching TRBD2. The CDR3 sequence: CSAREASGGGHEQYF. DNA of the CDR3: TGCAGTGCTAGAGAAGCTAGCGGGGGGGGCCACGAGCAGTACTTC.